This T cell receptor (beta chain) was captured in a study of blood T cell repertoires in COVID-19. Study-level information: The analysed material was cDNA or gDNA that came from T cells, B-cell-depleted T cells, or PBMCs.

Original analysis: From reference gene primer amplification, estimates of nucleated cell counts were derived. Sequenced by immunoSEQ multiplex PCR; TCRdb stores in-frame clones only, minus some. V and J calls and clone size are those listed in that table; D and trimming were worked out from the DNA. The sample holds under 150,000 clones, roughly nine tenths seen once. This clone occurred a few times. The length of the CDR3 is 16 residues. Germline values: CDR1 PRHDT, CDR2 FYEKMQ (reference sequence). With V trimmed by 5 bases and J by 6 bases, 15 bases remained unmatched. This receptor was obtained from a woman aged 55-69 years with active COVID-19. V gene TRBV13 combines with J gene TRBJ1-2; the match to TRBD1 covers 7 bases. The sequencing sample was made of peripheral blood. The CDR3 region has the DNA TGTGCCAGCAGCCTTAACAACAGGGGCTCGGATGATGGCTACACCTTC. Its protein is CASSLNNRGSDDGYTF. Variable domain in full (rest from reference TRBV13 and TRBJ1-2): AAGVIQSPRHLIKEKRETATLKCYPIPRHDTVYWYQQGPGQDPQFLISFYEKMQSDKGSIPDRFSAQQFSDYHSELNMSSLELGDSALYFCASSLNNRGSDDGYTFGSGTRLTVV.